The clone carrying this T cell receptor (beta chain) was observed a handful of times. Its antigen is not known. Per germline, CDR1 SGHVS and CDR2 FQNEAQ. This CDR3 is built from 18 residues. Germline trimming cut 2 bases from V and 8 bases from J; bases unmatched to any gene: 15. RNA transcripts were the template for amplifying TCR beta CDR3 regions. The HTBI primer set served for first-round RT-PCR of the TCR CDR3. Via MiXCR, TCRdb re-called the multiplex PCR reads, giving one row per CDR3 protein. This table has a few hundred thousand distinct CDR3 sequences, roughly 15% appearing once. This sample was included in a study of T cells in Graves' hyperthyroidism and ophthalmopathy. Overall study findings and caveats: Researchers report that a 13 V-J model separated ophthalmopathy from stable hyperthyroidism. Blood also carried most thyroid clonotypes expanded above 0.001.

At first hyperthyroidism diagnosis, before any ophthalmopathy symptoms, the blood sample was collected. Sequenced sample: blood. This TCR derives from a woman aged 40 to 50 with Graves' hyperthyroidism that later progressed to Graves' ophthalmopathy. V gene TRBV7-8 combines with J gene TRBJ2-1, with TRBD2 identical over 10 bases. This CDR3 reads CASSLRGGFSGRYHEQFF. In DNA form, the CDR3 reads TGTGCCAGCAGCTTAAGGGGGGGTTTTAGCGGGAGGTATCATGAGCAGTTCTTC. The full variable domain, rest sourced from reference TRBV7-8 and TRBJ2-1, is GAGVSQSPRYKVAKRGQDVALRCDPISGHVSLFWYQQALGQGPEFLTYFQNEAQLDKSGLPSDRFFAERPEGSVSTLKIQRTQQEDSAVYLCASSLRGGFSGRYHEQFFGPGTRLTVL.